This T cell receptor beta chain was captured by sequencing in a study of T cell responses to AZD1222 COVID-19 vaccine. Study details: Pooling covered second doses at about 4 or about 12 weeks. Study-level points and caveats: With dominance at 160-218 and 743-854, vaccine-associated CD4 TCRs spanned spike. All repertoire sampling was performed exclusively after the peak T cell response.

TCRdb's copy holds only in-frame clones and misses some; the assay was immunoSEQ multiplex PCR. The table records under 150,000 clones, about nine tenths of them present only once. About this clone itself: What it binds is not known.

The source material was peripheral blood, sampled on day 0 of AZD1222 vaccination. The clonotype was recovered from an adult in good health.

This CDR3 reads CASSVKEGKRNEQFF. The CDR3 region has the DNA TGTGCCAGCAGCGTAAAGGAGGGGAAAAGGAATGAGCAGTTCTTC. The chain carries TRBV9 and TRBJ2-1; a possible D gene is TRBD2 (6 bases). The V gene lost 1 base and the J gene lost 7 bases, with 15 bases spanning the gap. Germline V gene data show CDR1 as SGDLS and CDR2 as YYNGEE. The CDR3 contains 15 residues.